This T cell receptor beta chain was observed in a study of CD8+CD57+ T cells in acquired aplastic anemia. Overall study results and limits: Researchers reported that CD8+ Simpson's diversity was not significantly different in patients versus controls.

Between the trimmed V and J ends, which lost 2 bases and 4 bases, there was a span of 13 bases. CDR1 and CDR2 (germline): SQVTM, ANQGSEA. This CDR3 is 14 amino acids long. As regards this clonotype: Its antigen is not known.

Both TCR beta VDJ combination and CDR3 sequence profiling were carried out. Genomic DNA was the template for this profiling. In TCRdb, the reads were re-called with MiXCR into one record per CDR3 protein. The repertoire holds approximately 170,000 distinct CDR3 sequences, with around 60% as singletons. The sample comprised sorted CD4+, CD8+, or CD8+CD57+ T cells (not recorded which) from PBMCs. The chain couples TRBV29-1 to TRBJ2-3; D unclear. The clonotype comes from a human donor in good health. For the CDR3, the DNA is TGCAGCGTTGAAAGGGCGCAAGTTCCAGATACGCAGTATTTT. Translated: CSVERAQVPDTQYF.